This T cell receptor (beta chain) appears in the sequencing data of a study of control samples from healthy donors and cancer patients. The method was immunoSEQ multiplex PCR; TCRdb's version includes in-frame clones alone and lacks a portion of them. The sample includes fewer than 30,000 clones, approximately 90% of them seen just once. This clone was detected a few times. Germline lookup yields CDR1 SGDLS and CDR2 YYNGEE. Losses at the gene ends were 3 bases for V and 2 bases for J; bases not matched to a gene: 4. The CDR3 is made up of 16 amino acids. What was sequenced was PBMCs. V gene TRBV9 combines with J gene TRBJ2-5, with TRBD2 matching over 13 bases. This receptor was obtained from a woman aged 40 to 50 with lung cancer. The CDR3, as DNA: TGTGCCAGCAGCGAGGGACTAGCGGGGAAACAAGAGACCCAGTACTTC. As protein: CASSEGLAGKQETQYF.